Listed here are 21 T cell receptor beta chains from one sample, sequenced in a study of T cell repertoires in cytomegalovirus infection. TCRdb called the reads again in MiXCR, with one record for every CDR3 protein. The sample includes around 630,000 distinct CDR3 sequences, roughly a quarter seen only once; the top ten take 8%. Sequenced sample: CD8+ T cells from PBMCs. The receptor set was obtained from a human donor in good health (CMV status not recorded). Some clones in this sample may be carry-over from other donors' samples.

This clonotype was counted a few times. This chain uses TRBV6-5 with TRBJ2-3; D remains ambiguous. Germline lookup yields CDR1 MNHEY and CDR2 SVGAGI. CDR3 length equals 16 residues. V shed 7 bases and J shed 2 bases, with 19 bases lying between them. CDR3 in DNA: TGTGCCAGCACCCCACCCGACACCCCCTACACAGATACGCAGTATTTT. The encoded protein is CASTPPDTPYTDTQYF.

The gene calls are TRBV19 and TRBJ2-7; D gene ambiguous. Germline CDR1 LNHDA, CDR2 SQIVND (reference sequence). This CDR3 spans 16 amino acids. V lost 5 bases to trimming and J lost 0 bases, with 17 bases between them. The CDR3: CASSPPKRWSSYEQYV. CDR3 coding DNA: TGTGCCAGTAGTCCCCCCAAAAGGTGGAGCTCCTACGAGCAGTACGTC.

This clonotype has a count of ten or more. DNA for the CDR3: TGTGCCAGCAGCCCGAGCGGGGGGGAGGGAGAGACCCAGTACTTC. The encoded protein is CASSPSGGEGETQYF. The chain has TRBV7-2 and TRBJ2-5; 10 positions match TRBD2. V lost 5 bases to trimming and J lost 4 bases; unmatched junction nucleotides: 7. The germline V gene encodes CDR1 SGHTA and CDR2 FQGNSA. This CDR3 comprises 15 residues.

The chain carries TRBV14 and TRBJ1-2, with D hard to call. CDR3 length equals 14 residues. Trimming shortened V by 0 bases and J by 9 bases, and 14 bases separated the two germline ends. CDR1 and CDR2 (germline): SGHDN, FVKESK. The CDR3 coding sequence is TGTGCCAGCAGCCAAGAGGACGTATTTTTGAGCTACACCTTC. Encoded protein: CASSQEDVFLSYTF.

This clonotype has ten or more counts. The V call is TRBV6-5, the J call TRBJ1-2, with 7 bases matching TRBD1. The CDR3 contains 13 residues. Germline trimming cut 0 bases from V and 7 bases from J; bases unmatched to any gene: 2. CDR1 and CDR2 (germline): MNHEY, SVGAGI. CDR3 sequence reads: CASSYSQGLGYTF. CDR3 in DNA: TGTGCCAGCAGTTACTCACAGGGGCTTGGCTACACCTTC.

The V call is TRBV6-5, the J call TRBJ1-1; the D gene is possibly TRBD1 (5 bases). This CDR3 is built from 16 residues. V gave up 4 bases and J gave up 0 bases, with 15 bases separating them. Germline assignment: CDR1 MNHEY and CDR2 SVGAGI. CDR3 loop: CASSLYADKMNTEAFF. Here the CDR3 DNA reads TGTGCCAGCAGTTTGTATGCGGACAAGATGAACACTGAAGCTTTCTTT.

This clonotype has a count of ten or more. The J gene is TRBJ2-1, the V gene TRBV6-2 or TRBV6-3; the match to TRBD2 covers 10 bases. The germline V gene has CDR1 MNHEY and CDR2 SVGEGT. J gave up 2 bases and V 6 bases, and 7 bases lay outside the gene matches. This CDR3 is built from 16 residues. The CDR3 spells CASSLTSGDPYNEQFF. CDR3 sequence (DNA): TGTGCCAGCAGCTTAACTAGCGGGGACCCCTACAATGAGCAGTTCTTC.

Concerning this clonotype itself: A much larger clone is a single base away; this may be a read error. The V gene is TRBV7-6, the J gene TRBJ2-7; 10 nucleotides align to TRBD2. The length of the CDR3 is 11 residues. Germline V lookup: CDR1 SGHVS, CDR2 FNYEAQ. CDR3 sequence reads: CAGSGGDEQYF. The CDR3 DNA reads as TGTGCCGGCAGCGGGGGGGACGAGCAGTACTTC.

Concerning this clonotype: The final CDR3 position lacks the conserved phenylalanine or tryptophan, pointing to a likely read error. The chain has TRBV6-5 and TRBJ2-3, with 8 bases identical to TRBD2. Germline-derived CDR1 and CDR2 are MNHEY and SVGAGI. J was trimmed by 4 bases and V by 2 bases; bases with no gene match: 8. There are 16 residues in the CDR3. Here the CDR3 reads CASSYEPELAADTQYS. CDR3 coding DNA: TGTGCCAGCAGTTACGAGCCGGAACTAGCGGCAGATACGCAGTATTCT.

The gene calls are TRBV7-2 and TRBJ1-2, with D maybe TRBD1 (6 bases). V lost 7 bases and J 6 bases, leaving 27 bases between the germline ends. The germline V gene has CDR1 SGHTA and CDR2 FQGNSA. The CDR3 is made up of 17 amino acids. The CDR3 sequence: CASNQWGGRTGLHGYTF. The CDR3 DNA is TGTGCCAGCAACCAATGGGGGGGGCGTACCGGTTTGCATGGCTACACCTTC.

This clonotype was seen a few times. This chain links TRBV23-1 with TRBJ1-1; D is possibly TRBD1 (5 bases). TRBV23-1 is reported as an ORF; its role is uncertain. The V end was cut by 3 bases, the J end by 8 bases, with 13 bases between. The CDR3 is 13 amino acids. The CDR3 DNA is TGCGCCAGCAGTCACTACTCAGGGAGAGAAGCTTTCTTT. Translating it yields CASSHYSGREAFF.

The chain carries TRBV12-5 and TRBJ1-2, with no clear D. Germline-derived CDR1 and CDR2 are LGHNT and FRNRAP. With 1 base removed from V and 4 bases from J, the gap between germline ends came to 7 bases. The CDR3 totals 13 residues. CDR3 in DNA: TGTGCTAGTGGTTTGGGGGGTGGCTATGGCTACACCTTC. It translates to CASGLGGGYGYTF.

Here the CDR3 reads CASSLSWGGTYNEQFF. CDR3 in DNA: TGTGCCAGCAGTTTATCGTGGGGAGGCACCTACAATGAGCAGTTCTTC. The rearrangement links TRBV27 to TRBJ2-1, with a possible D match to TRBD2 (6 bases). The CDR3 consists of 16 residues. The germline V gene has CDR1 MNHEY and CDR2 SMNVEV (reference sequence). The germline V and J ends were trimmed by 0 bases and 2 bases, with 11 bases remaining between them.

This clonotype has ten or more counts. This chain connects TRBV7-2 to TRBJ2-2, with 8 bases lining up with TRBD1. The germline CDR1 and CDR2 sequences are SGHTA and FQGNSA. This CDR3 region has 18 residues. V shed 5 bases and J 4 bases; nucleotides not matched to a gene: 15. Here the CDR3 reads CASSQWGRWDRSTGELFF. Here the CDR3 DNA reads TGTGCCAGCAGCCAGTGGGGGCGGTGGGACAGGAGCACCGGGGAGCTGTTTTTT.

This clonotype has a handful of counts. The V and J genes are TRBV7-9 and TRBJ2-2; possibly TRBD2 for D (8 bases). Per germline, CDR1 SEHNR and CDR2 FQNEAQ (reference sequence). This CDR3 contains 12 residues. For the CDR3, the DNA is TGTGCTAGCGGGACAGACACCGGGGAGCTGTTTTTT. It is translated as CASGTDTGELFF.

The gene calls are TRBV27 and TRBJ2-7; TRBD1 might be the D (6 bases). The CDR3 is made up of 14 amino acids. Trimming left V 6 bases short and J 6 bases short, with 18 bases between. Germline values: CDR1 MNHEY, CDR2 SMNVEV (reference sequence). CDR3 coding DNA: TGTGCCAGCAGACTTAGGGCGACAGGAGGCGAGCAGTACGTC. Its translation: CASRLRATGGEQYV.

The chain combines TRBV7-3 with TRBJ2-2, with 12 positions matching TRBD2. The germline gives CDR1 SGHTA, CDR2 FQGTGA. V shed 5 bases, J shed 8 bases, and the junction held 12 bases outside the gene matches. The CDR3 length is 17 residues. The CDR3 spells CASSNRLAGEKPGELFF. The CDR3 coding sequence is TGTGCCAGCAGCAATCGACTAGCGGGGGAAAAACCAGGGGAGCTGTTTTTT.

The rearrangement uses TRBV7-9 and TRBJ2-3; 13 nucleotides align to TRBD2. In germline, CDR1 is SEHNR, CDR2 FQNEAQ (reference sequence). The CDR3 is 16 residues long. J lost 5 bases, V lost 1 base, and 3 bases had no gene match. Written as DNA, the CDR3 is TGTGCCAGCAGCTTAGGGACTAGCGGGAGAATAGATACGCAGTATTTT. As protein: CASSLGTSGRIDTQYF.

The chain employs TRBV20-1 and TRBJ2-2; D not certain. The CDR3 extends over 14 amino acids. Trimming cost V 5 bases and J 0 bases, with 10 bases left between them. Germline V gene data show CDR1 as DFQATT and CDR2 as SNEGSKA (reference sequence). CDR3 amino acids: CSAQTSANTGELFF. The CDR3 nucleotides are TGCAGTGCTCAGACATCCGCGAACACCGGGGAGCTGTTTTTT.

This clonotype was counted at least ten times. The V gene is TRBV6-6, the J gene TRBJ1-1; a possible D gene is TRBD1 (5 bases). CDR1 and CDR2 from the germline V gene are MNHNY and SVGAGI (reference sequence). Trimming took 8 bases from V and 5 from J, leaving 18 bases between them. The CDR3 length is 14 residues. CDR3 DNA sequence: TGTGCCAGCGGCCCCGGGACCTTGTGGACTGAAGCTTTCTTT. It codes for CASGPGTLWTEAFF.

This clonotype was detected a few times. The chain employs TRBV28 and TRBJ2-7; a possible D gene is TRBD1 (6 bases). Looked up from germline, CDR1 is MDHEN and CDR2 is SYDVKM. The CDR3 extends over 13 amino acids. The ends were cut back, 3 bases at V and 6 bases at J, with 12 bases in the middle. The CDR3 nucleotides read TGTGCCAGCAGTTTCAGCAGGGGAGTCGAGCAGTACGTC. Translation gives CASSFSRGVEQYV.